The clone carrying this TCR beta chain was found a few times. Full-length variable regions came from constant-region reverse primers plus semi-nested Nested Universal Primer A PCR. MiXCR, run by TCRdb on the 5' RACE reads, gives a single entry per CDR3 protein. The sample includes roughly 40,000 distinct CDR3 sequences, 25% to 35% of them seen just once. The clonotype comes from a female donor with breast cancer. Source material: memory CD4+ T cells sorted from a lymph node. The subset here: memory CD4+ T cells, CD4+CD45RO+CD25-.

CDR3 coding DNA: TGCGCCAGCAGGAGGGCCCCGACAGGGCCGCCTTTGGAGGAGCAGTACTTC. This gives the protein CASRRAPTGPPLEEQYF. This chain connects TRBV4-1 to TRBJ2-7; 7 bases match TRBD1. The CDR3 runs to 17 residues. Germline-derived CDR1 and CDR2 are MGHRA and YSYEKL. V was pared by 6 bases and J by 7 bases, with 21 bases of the junction left unmatched.